The entry below describes one T cell receptor beta chain. The sample comes from a study of shared clonotypes between healthy human individuals. Assay used: immunoSEQ multiplex PCR; TCRdb lists only in-frame clones, some missing. The top ten hold about 1.7% of the sample, which has some 790,000 clones, 55% to 80% seen once. The CDR3 consists of 14 residues. The trim removed 6 bases at V and 0 bases at J, leaving 1 base unmatched. Germline lookup yields CDR1 LNHDA and CDR2 SQIVND (reference sequence). The sample was memory CD4+ T cells sorted from blood. Stated subset: CD45RA-negative fraction. This receptor was obtained from a woman in her 30s in good health. The chain employs TRBV19 and TRBJ1-1, with 10 bases identical to TRBD1. The chain's CDR3 is CASRGQGLNTEAFF. The CDR3 DNA follows: TGTGCCAGTAGGGGACAGGGGCTGAACACTGAAGCTTTCTTT.